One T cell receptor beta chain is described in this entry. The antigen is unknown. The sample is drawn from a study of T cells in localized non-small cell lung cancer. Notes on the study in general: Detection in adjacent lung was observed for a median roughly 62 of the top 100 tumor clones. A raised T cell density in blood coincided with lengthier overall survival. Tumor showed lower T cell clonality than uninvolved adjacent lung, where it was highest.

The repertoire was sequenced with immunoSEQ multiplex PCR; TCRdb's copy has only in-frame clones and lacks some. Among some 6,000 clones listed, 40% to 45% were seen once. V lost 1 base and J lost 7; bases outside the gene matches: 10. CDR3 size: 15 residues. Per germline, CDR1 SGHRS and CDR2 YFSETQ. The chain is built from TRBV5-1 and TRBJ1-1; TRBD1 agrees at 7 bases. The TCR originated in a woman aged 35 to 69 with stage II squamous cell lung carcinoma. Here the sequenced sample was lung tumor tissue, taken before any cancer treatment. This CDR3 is CASSLILEGASEAFF. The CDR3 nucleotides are TGCGCCAGCAGCTTGATCTTAGAGGGGGCAAGTGAAGCTTTCTTT. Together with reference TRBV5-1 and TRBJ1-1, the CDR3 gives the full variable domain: KAGVTQTPRYLIKTRGQQVTLSCSPISGHRSVSWYQQTPGQGLQFLFEYFSETQRNKGNFPGRFSGRQFSNSRSEMNVSTLELGDSALYLCASSLILEGASEAFFGQGTRLTVV.